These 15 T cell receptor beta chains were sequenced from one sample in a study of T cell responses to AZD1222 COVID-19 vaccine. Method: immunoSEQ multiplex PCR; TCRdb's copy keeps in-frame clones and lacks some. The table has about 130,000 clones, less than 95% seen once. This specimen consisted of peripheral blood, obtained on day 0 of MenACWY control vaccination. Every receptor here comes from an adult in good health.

This CDR3 reads CASSLAGGQGVYEQYV. The CDR3, as DNA: TGTGCCAGCAGCTTAGCTGGTGGACAGGGGGTCTACGAGCAGTACGTC. The gene calls are TRBV7-8 and TRBJ2-7; 10 positions match TRBD1. The CDR3 consists of 16 residues. The V segment lost 0 bases and the J segment 3 bases; nucleotides outside the gene matches: 5. Germline lookup yields CDR1 SGHVS and CDR2 FQNEAQ.

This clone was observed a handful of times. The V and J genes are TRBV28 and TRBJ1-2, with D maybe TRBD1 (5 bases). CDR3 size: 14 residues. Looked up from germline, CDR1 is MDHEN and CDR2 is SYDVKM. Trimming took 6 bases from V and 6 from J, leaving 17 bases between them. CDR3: CASSLGVGANGYTF. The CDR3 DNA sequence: TGTGCCAGCAGCCTAGGGGTAGGGGCTAATGGCTACACCTTC.

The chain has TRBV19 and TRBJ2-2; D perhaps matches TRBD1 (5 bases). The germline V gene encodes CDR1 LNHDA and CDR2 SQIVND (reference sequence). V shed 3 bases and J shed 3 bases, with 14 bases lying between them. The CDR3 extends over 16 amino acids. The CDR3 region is CASSILGRVDTGELFF. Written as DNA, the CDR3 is TGTGCCAGTAGTATTTTGGGCAGGGTGGACACCGGGGAGCTGTTTTTT.

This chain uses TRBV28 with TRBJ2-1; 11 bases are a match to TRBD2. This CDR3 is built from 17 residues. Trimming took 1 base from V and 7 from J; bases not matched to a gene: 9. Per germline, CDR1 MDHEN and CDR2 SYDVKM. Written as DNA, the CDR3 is TGTGCCAGCAGTTTATCGGAGGGACTAGCGGAGGCGAATGAGCAGTTCTTC. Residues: CASSLSEGLAEANEQFF.

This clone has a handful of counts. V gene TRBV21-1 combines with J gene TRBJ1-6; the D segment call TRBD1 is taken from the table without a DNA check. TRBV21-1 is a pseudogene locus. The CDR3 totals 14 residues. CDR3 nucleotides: TGTGCCAGCAGCAGCCGACAGGGGGATTCACCCCTCCACTTT. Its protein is CASSSRQGDSPLHF.

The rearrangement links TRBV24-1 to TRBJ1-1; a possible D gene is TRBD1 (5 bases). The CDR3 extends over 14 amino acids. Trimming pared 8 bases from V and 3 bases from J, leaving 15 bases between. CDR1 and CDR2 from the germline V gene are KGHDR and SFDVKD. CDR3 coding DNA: TGTGCCACCATCGGTATTTTGGGGGACACTGAAGCTTTCTTT. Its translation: CATIGILGDTEAFF.

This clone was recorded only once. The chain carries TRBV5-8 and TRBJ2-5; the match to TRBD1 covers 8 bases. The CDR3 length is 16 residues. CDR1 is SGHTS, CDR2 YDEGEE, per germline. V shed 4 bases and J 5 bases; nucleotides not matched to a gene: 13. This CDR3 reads CASSVKDREYGETQYF. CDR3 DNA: TGTGCCAGCAGCGTAAAGGACAGGGAGTATGGGGAGACCCAGTACTTC.

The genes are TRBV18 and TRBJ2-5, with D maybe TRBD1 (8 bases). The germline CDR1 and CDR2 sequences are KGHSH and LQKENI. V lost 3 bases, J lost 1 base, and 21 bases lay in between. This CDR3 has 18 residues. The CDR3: CASSPDPRTGRAQETQYF. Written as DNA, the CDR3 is TGTGCCAGCTCACCGGACCCCCGGACAGGGAGGGCCCAAGAGACCCAGTACTTC.

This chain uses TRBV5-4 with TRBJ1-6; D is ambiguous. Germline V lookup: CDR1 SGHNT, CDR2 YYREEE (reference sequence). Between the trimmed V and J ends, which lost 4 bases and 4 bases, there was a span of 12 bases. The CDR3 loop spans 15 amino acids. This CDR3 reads CASSPDAGYNSPLHF. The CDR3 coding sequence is TGTGCCAGCAGCCCGGACGCGGGATATAATTCACCCCTCCACTTT.

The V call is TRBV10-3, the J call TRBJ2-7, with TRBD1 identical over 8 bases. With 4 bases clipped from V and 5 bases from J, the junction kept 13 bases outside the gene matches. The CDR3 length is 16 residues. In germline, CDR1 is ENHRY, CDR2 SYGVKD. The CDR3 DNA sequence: TGTGCCATCAGTGGCGTTGGCAGGGGGCGCCCGGACGAGCAGTACGTC. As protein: CAISGVGRGRPDEQYV.

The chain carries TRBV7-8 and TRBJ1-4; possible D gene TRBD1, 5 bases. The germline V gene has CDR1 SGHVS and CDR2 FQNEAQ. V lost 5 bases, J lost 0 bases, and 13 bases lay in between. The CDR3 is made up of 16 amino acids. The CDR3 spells CASSHRDGTTNEKLFF. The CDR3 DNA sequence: TGTGCCAGCAGCCACCGGGACGGCACAACTAATGAAAAACTGTTTTTT.

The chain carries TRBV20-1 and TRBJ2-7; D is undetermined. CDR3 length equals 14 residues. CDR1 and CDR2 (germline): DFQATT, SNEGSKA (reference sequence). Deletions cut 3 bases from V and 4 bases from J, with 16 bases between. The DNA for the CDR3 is TGCAGTGCTAGTATCCCATATGGACCATACGAGCAGTACTTC. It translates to CSASIPYGPYEQYF.

CDR3 sequence reads: CASSENRGVSNQPQHF. The CDR3 region has the DNA TGTGCCAGCAGTGAGAACAGGGGAGTCAGCAATCAGCCCCAGCATTTT. This chain links TRBV2 with TRBJ1-5, with 7 nucleotides matching TRBD1. Germline loops: CDR1 SNHLY, CDR2 FYNNEI. This CDR3 comprises 16 residues. Trimming removed 3 bases from V and 1 base from J; junction bases left unmatched: 6.

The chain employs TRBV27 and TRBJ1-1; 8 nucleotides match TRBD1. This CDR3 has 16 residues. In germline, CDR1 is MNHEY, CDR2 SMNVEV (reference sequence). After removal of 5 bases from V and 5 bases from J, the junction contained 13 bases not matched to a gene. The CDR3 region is CASSNRQGTQGTEAFF. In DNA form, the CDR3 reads TGTGCCAGCAGTAACCGACAGGGGACTCAAGGTACTGAAGCTTTCTTT.

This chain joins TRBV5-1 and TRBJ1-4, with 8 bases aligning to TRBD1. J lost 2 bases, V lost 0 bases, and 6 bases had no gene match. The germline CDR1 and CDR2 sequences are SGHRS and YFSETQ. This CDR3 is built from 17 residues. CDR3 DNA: TGCGCCAGCAGCTTGGCTCTCACAGGGGGTACTAATGAAAAACTGTTTTTT. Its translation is CASSLALTGGTNEKLFF.